This TCR beta chain originates from a study of T cell repertoires in cytomegalovirus infection. TCRdb called the reads again in MiXCR, with one record for every CDR3 protein. The table shows roughly 150,000 distinct CDR3 sequences, with roughly 15% occurring only once. Per the germline V gene, CDR1 is SQVTM and CDR2 is ANQGSEA. The trim removed 8 bases at V and 2 bases at J, leaving 13 bases unmatched. The CDR3 contains 17 residues. The clonotype originates from a human donor in good health (CMV status not recorded). Some clones in this sample may be carry-over from other donors' samples. The source material was CD8+ T cells from PBMCs. The chain has TRBV29-1 and TRBJ2-1; 12 bases fit TRBD2. CDR3 bases: TGCAGCCTTGCCGGACTAGCGGGAACTGGGGCCTACAATGAGCAGTTCTTC. Protein: CSLAGLAGTGAYNEQFF.